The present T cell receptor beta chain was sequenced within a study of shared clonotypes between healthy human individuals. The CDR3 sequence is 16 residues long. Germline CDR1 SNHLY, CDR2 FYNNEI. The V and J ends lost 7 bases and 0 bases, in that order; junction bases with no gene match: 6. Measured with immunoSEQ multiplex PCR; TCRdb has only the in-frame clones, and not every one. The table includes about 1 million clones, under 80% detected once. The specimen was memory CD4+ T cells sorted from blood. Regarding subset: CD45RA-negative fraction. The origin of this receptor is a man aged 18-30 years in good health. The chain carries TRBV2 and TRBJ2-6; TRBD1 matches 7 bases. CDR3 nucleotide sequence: TGTGCCAGCAAAGGGGACAGCCGCTCTGGGGCCAACGTCCTGACTTTC. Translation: CASKGDSRSGANVLTF.